The 25 T cell receptor beta chains below all came from one sample that was sequenced in a study of cytomegalovirus exposure and HLA in healthy donors. The PCR used 60 Vbeta and 13 Jbeta primers. Some clones are missing from TCRdb's copy, which holds only in-frame ones; the method was immunoSEQ multiplex PCR. This sample has about 190,000 clones, with around 86% found just once. Sequenced sample: PBMCs. The source of these receptors is a young man in good health and CMV-seronegative.

The rearrangement joins TRBV29-1 to TRBJ2-5, with 15 bases that match TRBD2. The better agreement between TRBJ2-7 and the DNA end casts doubt on the J call. The CDR3 has 14 residues. Looked up from germline, CDR1 is SQVTM and CDR2 is ANQGSEA. In DNA, the CDR3 is TGCAGCGTTGAGGGACTAGCGGGAGGCTACGAGCAGTACTTC. Residues: CSVEGLAGGYEQYF.

This sequence joins TRBV2 and TRBJ2-5; 9 nucleotides agree with TRBD1. The CDR3 has 16 residues. V lost 2 bases and J lost 2; bases outside the gene matches: 6. Germline V gene data show CDR1 as SNHLY and CDR2 as FYNNEI. DNA for the CDR3: TGTGCCAGCAGTGAAAGGACAGGGGCTATACAAGAGACCCAGTACTTC. Residues: CASSERTGAIQETQYF.

For this clone: This CDR3 is also generated by other DNA sequences in the sample. The V call is TRBV7-2, the J call TRBJ2-4; possibly TRBD2 for D (6 bases). The V and J ends lost 0 bases and 1 base respectively, with 16 bases between them. Germline loops: CDR1 SGHTA, CDR2 FQGNSA. This CDR3 region has 18 residues. The CDR3 DNA is TGTGCCAGCAGCTTAGCGCAGGGACTGGGCGGGGCCAAAAACATTCAGTACTTC. Translating it yields CASSLAQGLGGAKNIQYF. Full variable domain (outside the CDR3, taken from reference TRBV7-2 and TRBJ2-4): GAGVSQSPSNKVTEKGKDVELRCDPISGHTALYWYRQSLGQGLEFLIYFQGNSAPDKSGLPSDRFSAERTGGSVSTLTIQRTQQEDSAVYLCASSLAQGLGGAKNIQYFGAGTRLSVL.

The rearrangement joins TRBV7-9 to TRBJ1-4; 7 nucleotides line up with TRBD1. Germline V CDR1 and CDR2: SEHNR, FQNEAQ (reference sequence). V was clipped by 3 bases and J by 5 bases; unmatched bases: 3. The CDR3 contains 14 residues. The chain's CDR3 is CASSFGQDNEKLFF. CDR3 nucleotide sequence: TGTGCCAGCAGCTTCGGACAGGACAATGAAAAACTGTTTTTT.

This clone was recorded once. The chain carries TRBV28 and TRBJ2-3; the D gene is possibly TRBD2 (5 bases). The CDR3 is 15 residues long. V lost 3 bases and J 0 bases, leaving 10 bases between the germline ends. Germline V gene data show CDR1 as MDHEN and CDR2 as SYDVKM. CDR3: CASSLIAPSTDTQYF. CDR3 nucleotides: TGTGCCAGCAGTTTGATAGCGCCGAGCACAGATACGCAGTATTTT.

The genes are TRBV11-2 and TRBJ2-3; a weak D match, TRBD2 (6 bases). V was shortened by 6 bases and J by 2 bases, with 18 bases between the two germline ends. Looked up from germline, CDR1 is SGHAT and CDR2 is FQNNGV. This CDR3 has 16 residues. CDR3 loop: CASSSLSAGPTDTQYF. The CDR3, as DNA: TGTGCCAGCAGTTCCCTAAGTGCGGGGCCCACAGATACGCAGTATTTT.

The gene calls are TRBV6-5 and TRBJ1-2; maybe TRBD1 (5 bases). CDR1 and CDR2 from the germline V gene are MNHEY and SVGAGI. The CDR3 spans 14 residues. V gave up 0 bases and J gave up 4 bases, with 9 bases separating them. This CDR3 reads CASSYSGGIYGYTF. Here the CDR3 DNA reads TGTGCCAGCAGTTACTCTGGGGGGATCTATGGCTACACCTTC.

The gene calls are TRBV15 and TRBJ2-3; 11 bases fit TRBD1. Germline-derived CDR1 and CDR2 are LNHNV and YYDKDF (reference sequence). The ends lost 3 bases at V and 6 bases at J; junction bases unmatched: 8. The CDR3 consists of 16 residues. The CDR3 DNA follows: TGTGCCACCAGCAGCAATAGGGGACAGGGGGAGGATACGCAGTATTTT. It codes for CATSSNRGQGEDTQYF.

The chain uses TRBV6-1 and TRBJ1-2; D is unclear. The CDR3 runs to 14 residues. The germline V and J ends were trimmed by 1 base and 6 bases, with 12 bases remaining between them. Germline V lookup: CDR1 MNHNS, CDR2 SASEGT. CDR3 amino acids: CASSEVWQRDGYTF. As DNA, the CDR3 is TGTGCCAGCAGTGAAGTGTGGCAGCGGGATGGCTACACCTTC.

The table lists this clone with a count of one. The chain uses TRBV7-9 and TRBJ2-7; a possible D gene is TRBD2 (5 bases). CDR3 size: 15 residues. CDR1 and CDR2 (germline): SEHNR, FQNEAQ (reference sequence). Trimming pared 2 bases from V and 7 bases from J, leaving 18 bases between. DNA of the CDR3: TGTGCCAGCAGCTTATTCCGAGGTGGAGGAGATGAGCAGTACTTC. Translating it yields CASSLFRGGGDEQYF.

V usage is TRBV4-2 and J usage is TRBJ2-5, with TRBD2 matching 8 bases. The V gene end was trimmed by 4 bases and the J gene end by 5 bases; junction bases not matched to a gene: 12. The CDR3 has 16 residues. CDR1 and CDR2 (germline): LGHNA, YNFKEQ. The CDR3 is CASSPGRLATEETQYF. The CDR3 coding sequence is TGTGCCAGCAGCCCAGGTAGACTAGCGACTGAGGAGACCCAGTACTTC.

V and J are TRBV7-9 and TRBJ1-2; possibly TRBD1 for D (5 bases). From germline, CDR1 is SEHNR and CDR2 FQNEAQ (reference sequence). This CDR3 is 15 amino acids long. V lost 2 bases, J lost 1 base, and 11 bases lay in between. The CDR3 sequence is CASSLSQGINYGYTF. The DNA of the CDR3 is TGTGCCAGCAGCTTATCTCAGGGTATTAACTATGGCTACACCTTC.

The chain employs TRBV28 and TRBJ2-5, with a tentative D call TRBD2 (6 bases). The germline V and J ends were trimmed by 2 bases and 0 bases, with 7 bases remaining between them. The CDR3 runs to 14 residues. From germline, CDR1 is MDHEN and CDR2 SYDVKM. The chain's CDR3 is CASSLGGDQETQYF. Written as DNA, the CDR3 is TGTGCCAGCAGTTTAGGCGGGGACCAAGAGACCCAGTACTTC.

The chain couples TRBV2 to TRBJ2-7; TRBD2 aligns across 8 bases. The CDR3 has 12 residues. Germline V lookup: CDR1 SNHLY, CDR2 FYNNEI. Losses at the gene ends were 7 bases for V and 1 base for J; bases not matched to a gene: 0. This CDR3 reads CASTGGSYEQYF. The CDR3 DNA is TGTGCCAGCACGGGGGGGTCCTACGAGCAGTACTTC.

Written as DNA, the CDR3 is TGTGCCAGCAGCTGGGGGACTAGTTACTCCTACAATGAGCAGTTCTTC. Encoded protein: CASSWGTSYSYNEQFF. This sequence joins TRBV7-2 and TRBJ2-1; 8 bases match TRBD2. The junction had 5 bases not matched to a gene; V was cut back by 4 bases and J by 0 bases. The length of the CDR3 is 16 residues. Germline V CDR1 and CDR2: SGHTA, FQGNSA.

The CDR3 DNA is TGTGCCAGCAGCCCTAGCCAGGGAAACACCATATATTTT. Translating it yields CASSPSQGNTIYF. This chain uses TRBV5-4 with TRBJ1-3; D unresolved. The germline V gene encodes CDR1 SGHNT and CDR2 YYREEE (reference sequence). The germline V and J ends were trimmed by 4 bases and 4 bases, with 9 bases remaining between them. The CDR3 length is 13 residues.

The chain carries TRBV11-2 and TRBJ1-6; D ambiguous. V was shortened by 5 bases and J by 6 bases, with 8 bases between the two germline ends. The germline V gene encodes CDR1 SGHAT and CDR2 FQNNGV. This CDR3 spans 13 amino acids. The CDR3 loop is CASSPVVNSPLHF. The DNA of the CDR3 is TGTGCCAGCAGCCCGGTCGTTAATTCACCCCTCCACTTT.

CDR3 sequence reads: CASSLVGHNDEQFF. CDR3 DNA sequence: TGTGCCAGCAGTTTAGTGGGCCACAACGATGAGCAGTTCTTC. V is TRBV28 and J is TRBJ2-1, with unresolved D. Germline assignment: CDR1 MDHEN and CDR2 SYDVKM. This CDR3 has 14 residues. V dropped 2 bases and J dropped 8 bases, with 13 bases sitting between them.

The rearrangement uses TRBV28 and TRBJ1-1, with 8 positions matching TRBD1. The junction had 6 bases not matched to a gene; V was cut back by 5 bases and J by 4 bases. The CDR3 runs 14 residues. From germline, CDR1 is MDHEN and CDR2 SYDVKM. The CDR3 DNA sequence: TGTGCCAGCAGTGTACAGGGGGGTGCCACTGAAGCTTTCTTT. It yields the protein CASSVQGGATEAFF.

The rearrangement links TRBV10-3 to TRBJ2-3, with D possibly matching TRBD1 (6 bases). CDR3 size: 14 residues. Trimming left V 8 bases short and J 0 bases short, with 12 bases between. Germline lookup yields CDR1 ENHRY and CDR2 SYGVKD. The CDR3 DNA is TGTGCCATCCAAGGGACAACCAGCACAGATACGCAGTATTTT. The encoded protein is CAIQGTTSTDTQYF.

J is TRBJ1-4 and V is TRBV6-6, with TRBD1 matching 7 bases. J lost 8 bases, V lost 5 bases, and 8 bases had no gene match. The CDR3 contains 14 residues. CDR1 is MNHNY, CDR2 SVGAGI, per germline (reference sequence). The DNA for the CDR3 is TGTGCCAGCAGTCCCCGGGACAGCCGGGAAAAACTGTTTTTT. Its protein product is CASSPRDSREKLFF.

The chain is built from TRBV7-2 and TRBJ2-3; 8 nucleotides match TRBD2. Germline V CDR1 and CDR2: SGHTA, FQGNSA. Losses at the gene ends were 5 bases for V and 1 base for J; bases not matched to a gene: 2. This CDR3 is built from 14 residues. The CDR3: CASSISGGTDTQYF. The CDR3 DNA follows: TGTGCCAGCAGCATTAGCGGGGGCACAGATACGCAGTATTTT.

This clone was seen a single time. This chain connects TRBV28 to TRBJ2-7, with 7 bases fitting TRBD1. Trimming took 2 bases from V and 7 from J; bases not matched to a gene: 14. This CDR3 is 16 amino acids long. CDR1 and CDR2 from the germline V gene are MDHEN and SYDVKM. The CDR3 DNA reads TGTGCCAGCAGTTTAATACTCAGACAGGGTTCCGATGAGCAGTACTTC. Amino acids: CASSLILRQGSDEQYF.

J is TRBJ1-4 and V is TRBV7-8, with D maybe TRBD1 (5 bases). V dropped 4 bases and J dropped 8 bases, with 14 bases sitting between them. CDR3 length equals 14 residues. Germline-derived CDR1 and CDR2 are SGHVS and FQNEAQ. The CDR3 DNA follows: TGTGCCAGCAGCTCCTTCCCCTGGACAGAAAAACTGTTTTTT. Residues: CASSSFPWTEKLFF.

The CDR3 region has the DNA TGTGCCAGCAGCGTAGCTACTTGGAGCCGGGGAGGGGGCTACACCTTC. Translated: CASSVATWSRGGGYTF. The chain links TRBV9 to TRBJ1-2; D gene unclear. V was trimmed by 0 bases and J by 8 bases, leaving 20 bases between them. Germline CDR1 SGDLS, CDR2 YYNGEE. CDR3 length equals 16 residues.